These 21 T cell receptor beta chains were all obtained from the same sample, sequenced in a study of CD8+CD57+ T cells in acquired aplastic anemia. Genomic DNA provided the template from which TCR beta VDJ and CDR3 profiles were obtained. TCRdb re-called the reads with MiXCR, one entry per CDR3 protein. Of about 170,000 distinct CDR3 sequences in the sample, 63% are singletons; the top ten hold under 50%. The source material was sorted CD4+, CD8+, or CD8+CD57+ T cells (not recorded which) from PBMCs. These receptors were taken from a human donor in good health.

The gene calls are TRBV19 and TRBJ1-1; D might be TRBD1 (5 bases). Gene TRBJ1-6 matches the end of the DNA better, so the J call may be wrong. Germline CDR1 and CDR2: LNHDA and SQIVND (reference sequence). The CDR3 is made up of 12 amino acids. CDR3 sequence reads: CASTRQGSPLHF. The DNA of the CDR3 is TGTGCCAGTACCCGTCAGGGATCACCCCTCCACTTT.

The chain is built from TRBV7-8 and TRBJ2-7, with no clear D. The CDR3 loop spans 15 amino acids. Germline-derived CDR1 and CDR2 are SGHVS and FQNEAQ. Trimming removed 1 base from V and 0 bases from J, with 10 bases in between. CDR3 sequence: CASSLGSPSSYEQYF. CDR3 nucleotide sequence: TGTGCCAGCAGCTTAGGCAGTCCGAGCTCCTACGAGCAGTACTTC. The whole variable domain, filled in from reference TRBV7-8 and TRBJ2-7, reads GAGVSQSPRYKVAKRGQDVALRCDPISGHVSLFWYQQALGQGPEFLTYFQNEAQLDKSGLPSDRFFAERPEGSVSTLKIQRTQQEDSAVYLCASSLGSPSSYEQYFGPGTRLTVT.

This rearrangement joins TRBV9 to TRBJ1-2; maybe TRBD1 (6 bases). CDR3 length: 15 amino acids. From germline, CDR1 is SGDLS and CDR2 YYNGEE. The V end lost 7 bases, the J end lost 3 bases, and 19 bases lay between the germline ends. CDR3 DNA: TGTGCCAGCTCCCTGGGGGACATGACGGACTATGGCTACACCTTC. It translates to CASSLGDMTDYGYTF.

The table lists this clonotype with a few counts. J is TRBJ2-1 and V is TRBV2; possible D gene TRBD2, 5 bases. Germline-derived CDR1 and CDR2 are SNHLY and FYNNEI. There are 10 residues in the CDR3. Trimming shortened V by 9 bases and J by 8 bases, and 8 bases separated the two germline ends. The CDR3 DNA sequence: TGTGCCAGTCGGGGTGATGAGCAGTTCTTC. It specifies CASRGDEQFF. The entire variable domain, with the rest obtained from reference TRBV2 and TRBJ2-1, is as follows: EPEVTQTPSHQVTQMGQEVILRCVPISNHLYFYWYRQILGQKVEFLVSFYNNEISEKSEIFDDQFSVERPDGSNFTLKIRSTKLEDSAMYFCASRGDEQFFGPGTRLTVL.

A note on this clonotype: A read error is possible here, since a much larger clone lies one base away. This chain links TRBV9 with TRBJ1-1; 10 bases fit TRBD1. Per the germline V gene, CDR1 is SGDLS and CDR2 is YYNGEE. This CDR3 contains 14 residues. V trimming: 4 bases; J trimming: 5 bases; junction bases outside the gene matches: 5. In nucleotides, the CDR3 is TGTGCCAGCAGCCCGGGACAGGGGCGGACTGAAGCTTTCTTT. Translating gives CASSPGQGRTEAFF. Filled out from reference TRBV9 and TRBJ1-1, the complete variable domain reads DSGVTQTPKHLITATGQRVTLRCSPRSGDLSVYWYQQSLDQGLQFLIQYYNGEERAKGNILERFSAQQFPDLHSELNLSSLELGDSALYFCASSPGQGRTEAFFGQGTRLTVV.

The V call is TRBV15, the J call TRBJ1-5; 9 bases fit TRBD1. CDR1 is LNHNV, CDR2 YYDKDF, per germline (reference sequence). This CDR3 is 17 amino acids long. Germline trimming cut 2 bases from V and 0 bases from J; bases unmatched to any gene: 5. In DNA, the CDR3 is TGTGCCACCAGCAGAAAGGGGACAGGGTATAGCAATCAGCCCCAGCATTTT. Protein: CATSRKGTGYSNQPQHF.

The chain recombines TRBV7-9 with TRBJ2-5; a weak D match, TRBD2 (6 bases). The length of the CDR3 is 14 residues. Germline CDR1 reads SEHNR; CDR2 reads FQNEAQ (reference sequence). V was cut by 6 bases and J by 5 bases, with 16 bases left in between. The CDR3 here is CASSEDGGRETQYF. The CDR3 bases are TGTGCCAGCAGTGAGGACGGGGGAAGGGAGACCCAGTACTTC. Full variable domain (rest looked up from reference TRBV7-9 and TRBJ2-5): DTGVSQNPRHKITKRGQNVTFRCDPISEHNRLYWYRQTLGQGPEFLTYFQNEAQLEKSRLLSDRFSAERPKGSFSTLEIQRTEQGDSAMYLCASSEDGGRETQYFGPGTRLLVL.

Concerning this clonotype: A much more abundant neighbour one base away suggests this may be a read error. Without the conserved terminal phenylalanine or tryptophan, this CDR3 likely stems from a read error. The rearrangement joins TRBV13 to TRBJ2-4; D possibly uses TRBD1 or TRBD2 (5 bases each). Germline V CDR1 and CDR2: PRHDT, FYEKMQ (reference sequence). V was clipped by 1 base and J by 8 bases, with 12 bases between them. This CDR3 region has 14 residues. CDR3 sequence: CASSLEGTADIQYL. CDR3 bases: TGTGCCAGCAGCTTAGAAGGGACGGCGGACATTCAGTACCTC.

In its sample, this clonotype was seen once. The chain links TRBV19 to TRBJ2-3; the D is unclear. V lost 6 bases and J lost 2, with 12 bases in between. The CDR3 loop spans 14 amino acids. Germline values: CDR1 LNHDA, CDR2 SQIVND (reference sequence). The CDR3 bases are TGTGCCAGTAGAGTGGGGTCGAACACAGATACGCAGTATTTT. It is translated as CASRVGSNTDTQYF.

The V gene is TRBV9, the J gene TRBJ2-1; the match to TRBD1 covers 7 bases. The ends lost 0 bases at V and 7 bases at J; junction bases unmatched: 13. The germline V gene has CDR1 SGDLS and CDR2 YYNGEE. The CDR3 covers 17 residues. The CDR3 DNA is TGTGCCAGCAGCGTAGATCCCGATAGGGGGCTATTGAATGAGCAGTTCTTC. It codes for CASSVDPDRGLLNEQFF.

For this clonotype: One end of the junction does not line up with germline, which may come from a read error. CDR3 coding DNA: TGTGCCACCAGCAGACTTCAGAGGCCCCAGCATTTT. Its protein is CATSRLQRPQHF. The chain couples TRBV5-1 to TRBJ1-5, with D unresolved. The CDR3 has 12 amino acids. Germline V CDR1 and CDR2: SGHRS, YFSETQ.

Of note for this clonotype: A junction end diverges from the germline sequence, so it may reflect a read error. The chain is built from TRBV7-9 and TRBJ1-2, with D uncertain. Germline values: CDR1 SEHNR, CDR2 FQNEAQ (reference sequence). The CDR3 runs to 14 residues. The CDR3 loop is CASTGLGSNYGYTF. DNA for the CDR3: TGCGCCAGTACGGGTTTGGGATCCAACTATGGCTACACCTTC.

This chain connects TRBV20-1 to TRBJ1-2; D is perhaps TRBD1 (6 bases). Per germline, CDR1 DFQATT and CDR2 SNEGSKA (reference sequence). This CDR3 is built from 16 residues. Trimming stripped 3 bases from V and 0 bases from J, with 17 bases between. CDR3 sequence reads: CSARDGTRISNYGYTF. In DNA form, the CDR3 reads TGCAGTGCTAGGGACGGGACAAGGATATCTAACTATGGCTACACCTTC.

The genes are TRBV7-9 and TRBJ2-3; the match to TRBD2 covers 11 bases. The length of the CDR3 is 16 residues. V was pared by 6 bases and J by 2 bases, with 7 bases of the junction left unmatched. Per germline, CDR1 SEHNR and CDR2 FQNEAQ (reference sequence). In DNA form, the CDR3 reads TGTGCCAGCAGAAACAAGACTAGCGGGGTCACAGATACGCAGTATTTT. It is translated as CASRNKTSGVTDTQYF.

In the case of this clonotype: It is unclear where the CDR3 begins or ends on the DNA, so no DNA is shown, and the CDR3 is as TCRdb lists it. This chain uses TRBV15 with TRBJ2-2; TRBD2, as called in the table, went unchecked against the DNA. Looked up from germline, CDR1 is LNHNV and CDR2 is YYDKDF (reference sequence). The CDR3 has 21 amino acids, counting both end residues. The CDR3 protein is CATSRDGDLGYNEQFFGELFF.

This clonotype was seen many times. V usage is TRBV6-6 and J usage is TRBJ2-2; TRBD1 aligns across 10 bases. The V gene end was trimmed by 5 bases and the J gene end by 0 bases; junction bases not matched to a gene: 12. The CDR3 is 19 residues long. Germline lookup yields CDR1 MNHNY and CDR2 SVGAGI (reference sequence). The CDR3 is CASSPTQGTGATNTGELFF. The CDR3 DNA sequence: TGTGCCAGCAGTCCGACCCAAGGGACAGGGGCTACGAACACCGGGGAGCTGTTTTTT.

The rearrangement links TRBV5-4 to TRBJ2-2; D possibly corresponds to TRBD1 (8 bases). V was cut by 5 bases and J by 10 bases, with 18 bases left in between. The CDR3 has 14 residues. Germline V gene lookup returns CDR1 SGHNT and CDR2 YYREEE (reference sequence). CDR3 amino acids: CASRTGGGPPELFF. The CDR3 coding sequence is TGTGCCAGCAGAACAGGGGGGGGGCCTCCGGAGCTGTTTTTT.

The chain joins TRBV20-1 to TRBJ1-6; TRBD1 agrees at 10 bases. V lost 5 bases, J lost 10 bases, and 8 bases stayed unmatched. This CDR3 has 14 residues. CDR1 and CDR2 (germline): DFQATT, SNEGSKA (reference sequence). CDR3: CSAAETGGGSPLHF. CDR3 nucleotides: TGCAGTGCTGCCGAGACAGGGGGCGGGTCACCCCTCCACTTT.

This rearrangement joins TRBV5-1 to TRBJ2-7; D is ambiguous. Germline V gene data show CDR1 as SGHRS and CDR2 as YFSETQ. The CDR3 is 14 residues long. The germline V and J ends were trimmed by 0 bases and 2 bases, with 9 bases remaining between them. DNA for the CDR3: TGCGCCAGCAGCTTGGACACGATGCCCTACGAGCAGTACTTC. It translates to CASSLDTMPYEQYF. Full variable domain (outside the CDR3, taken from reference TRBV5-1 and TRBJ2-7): KAGVTQTPRYLIKTRGQQVTLSCSPISGHRSVSWYQQTPGQGLQFLFEYFSETQRNKGNFPGRFSGRQFSNSRSEMNVSTLELGDSALYLCASSLDTMPYEQYFGPGTRLTVT.

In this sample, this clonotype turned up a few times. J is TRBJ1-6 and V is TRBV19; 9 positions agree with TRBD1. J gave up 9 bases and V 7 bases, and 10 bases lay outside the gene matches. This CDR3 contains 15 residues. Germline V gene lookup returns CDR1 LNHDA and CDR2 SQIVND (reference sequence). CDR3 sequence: CASTQQGAKSSPLHF. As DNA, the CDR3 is TGTGCCAGTACCCAACAGGGGGCAAAATCTTCACCCCTCCACTTT.

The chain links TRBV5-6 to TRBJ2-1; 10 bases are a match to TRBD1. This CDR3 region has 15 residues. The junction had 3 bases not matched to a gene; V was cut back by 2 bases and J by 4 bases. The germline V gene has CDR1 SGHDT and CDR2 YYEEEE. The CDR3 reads CASSFPGQGYNEQFF. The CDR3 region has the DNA TGTGCCAGCAGCTTTCCGGGACAGGGGTACAATGAGCAGTTCTTC.